This TCR beta chain stems from a study of T cell changes during pregnancy in multiple sclerosis. The germline CDR1 and CDR2 sequences are MDHEN and SYDVKM. V was clipped by 2 bases and J by 4 bases, with 6 bases between them. The CDR3 has 12 residues. Profiling relied on immunoSEQ multiplex PCR, and the TCRdb table lists in-frame clones only, not all of them. The sample carries about 84,000 clones, about 94% recorded once. Material: peripheral blood, obtained in the second trimester of pregnancy. The V gene is TRBV28, the J gene TRBJ2-7; D remains ambiguous. The sequence was obtained from a female donor in good health, enrolled as a control in a pregnancy study. The CDR3 sequence is CASSLPLYEQYF. CDR3 DNA sequence: TGTGCCAGCAGTTTACCCCTGTACGAGCAGTACTTC. The full variable domain, its missing parts supplied by reference TRBV28 and TRBJ2-7, is DVKVTQSSRYLVKRTGEKVFLECVQDMDHENMFWYRQDPGLGLRLIYFSYDVKMKEKGDIPEGYSVSREKKERFSLILESASTNQTSMYLCASSLPLYEQYFGPGTRLTVT.